This entry lists 21 T cell receptor beta chains sequenced from one sample in a study of CD8 T cells in ankylosing spondylitis. TCRdb reprocessed the 5' RACE reads with MiXCR, giving one entry per CDR3 protein. The table has 190,000 or so distinct CDR3 sequences, around 13% seen once. Sequenced: blood, either unsorted or a sorted T cell fraction (not recorded which). Source of these receptors: a male donor with ankylosing spondylitis or in good health (not recorded which).

V and J are TRBV13 and TRBJ2-1; no firm D call. CDR3 length equals 13 residues. CDR1 PRHDT and CDR2 FYEKMQ come from the germline V gene (reference sequence). Trimming shortened V by 6 bases and J by 6 bases, and 12 bases separated the two germline ends. DNA for the CDR3: TGTGCCAGCAGTAGGGAACAGTCCAATGAGCAGTTCTTC. Its translation is CASSREQSNEQFF.

The genes are TRBV6-4 and TRBJ2-7; D possibly corresponds to TRBD1 (5 bases). Germline assignment: CDR1 MRHNA and CDR2 SNTAGT. V dropped 4 bases and J dropped 4 bases, with 11 bases sitting between them. This CDR3 has 13 residues. CDR3 loop: CASSVDPGYEQYF. In DNA form, the CDR3 reads TGTGCCAGCAGTGTGGACCCAGGGTACGAGCAGTACTTC.

V is TRBV5-4 and J is TRBJ1-1; no definite D call. Germline values: CDR1 SGHNT, CDR2 YYREEE (reference sequence). CDR3 length: 13 residues. V was shortened by 1 base and J by 5 bases, with 9 bases between the two germline ends. The CDR3 here is CASSLFKRTEAFF. The DNA of the CDR3 is TGTGCCAGCAGCTTGTTTAAGCGTACTGAAGCTTTCTTT.

This rearrangement joins TRBV4-1 to TRBJ2-1, with 10 bases fitting TRBD2. Losses at the gene ends were 2 bases for V and 10 bases for J; bases not matched to a gene: 8. Germline V gene sequence: CDR1 MGHRA, CDR2 YSYEKL. The CDR3 is 15 amino acids. The CDR3 reads CASSQKRGGPSEQFF. CDR3 sequence (DNA): TGCGCCAGCAGCCAAAAGCGGGGGGGCCCGAGCGAGCAGTTCTTC.

The chain employs TRBV30 and TRBJ1-1; tentative D call: TRBD1 (5 bases). V was shortened by 2 bases and J by 0 bases, with 10 bases between the two germline ends. The CDR3 spans 14 residues. Germline CDR1 is GTSNPN and CDR2 is SVGIG (reference sequence). CDR3 bases: TGTGCCTGGAGTACTGACAGCATGAACACTGAAGCTTTCTTT. Translated: CAWSTDSMNTEAFF.

This clonotype has only a few counts. The chain links TRBV4-1 to TRBJ2-3, with D tentatively TRBD1 (5 bases). CDR1 is MGHRA, CDR2 YSYEKL, per germline. Trimming left V 0 bases short and J 2 bases short, with 9 bases between. The CDR3 contains 15 residues. CDR3 bases: TGCGCCAGCAGCCAAGAGCCAGGGTCCACAGATACGCAGTATTTT. Protein: CASSQEPGSTDTQYF.

The gene calls are TRBV7-8 and TRBJ1-1; D gene unclear. Between the trimmed V and J ends, which lost 2 bases and 6 bases, there was a span of 13 bases. Germline loops: CDR1 SGHVS, CDR2 FQNEAQ. The CDR3 has 14 amino acids. The CDR3 DNA follows: TGTGCCAGCAGCTTATTGGGAGTGGTCTCTGAAGCTTTCTTT. Its protein product is CASSLLGVVSEAFF.

The rearrangement links TRBV20-1 to TRBJ2-1; 12 nucleotides align to TRBD1. Trimming cost V 5 bases and J 9 bases; bases outside gene matches: 11. The germline gives CDR1 DFQATT, CDR2 SNEGSKA (reference sequence). The CDR3 is made up of 15 amino acids. The chain's CDR3 is CSAGEPGQGAGEQFF. CDR3 DNA: TGCAGTGCTGGGGAGCCGGGACAGGGGGCTGGTGAGCAGTTCTTC.

The chain is built from TRBV24-1 and TRBJ2-2; unclear D gene. Germline CDR1 is KGHDR and CDR2 is SFDVKD. The CDR3 loop spans 15 amino acids. The V end lost 3 bases, the J end lost 4 bases, and 11 bases lay between the germline ends. The CDR3 sequence: CATSDTRTLTGELFF. The DNA for the CDR3 is TGTGCCACCAGTGATACCCGGACCCTCACCGGGGAGCTGTTTTTT.

The V and J genes are TRBV5-1 and TRBJ2-3; 7 bases fit TRBD2. V shed 0 bases, J shed 2 bases, and the junction held 9 bases outside the gene matches. Germline V CDR1 and CDR2: SGHRS, YFSETQ. The CDR3 is 17 residues long. For the CDR3, the DNA is TGCGCCAGCAGCTTGGCCCAGAGCGGGATAGACACAGATACGCAGTATTTT. Translated, it gives CASSLAQSGIDTDTQYF.

This clonotype was detected only a few times. This chain connects TRBV27 to TRBJ2-7; D remains unclear. CDR1 and CDR2 (germline): MNHEY, SMNVEV (reference sequence). Trimming took 5 bases from V and 3 from J, leaving 11 bases between them. This CDR3 has 13 residues. The CDR3 loop is CASSPGRYYEQYF. CDR3 DNA sequence: TGTGCCAGCAGTCCCGGCAGATACTACGAGCAGTACTTC.

This clonotype showed up just a few times. V usage is TRBV7-9 and J usage is TRBJ2-5, with a weak D call TRBD2 (6 bases). Per germline, CDR1 SEHNR and CDR2 FQNEAQ (reference sequence). Trimming removed 2 bases from V and 5 bases from J, with 15 bases in between. The CDR3 totals 15 residues. The CDR3 region has the DNA TGTGCCAGCAGCTTACCTACGACTGGGGGGGAGACCCAGTACTTC. Its protein product is CASSLPTTGGETQYF.

This clonotype showed up just a few times. The rearrangement joins TRBV27 to TRBJ2-5, with 11 nucleotides matching TRBD2. In germline, CDR1 is MNHEY, CDR2 SMNVEV (reference sequence). Unmatched junction bases numbered 5, after V lost 6 bases and J lost 5 bases. The CDR3 spans 14 residues. DNA for the CDR3: TGTGCCAGCAGGAATAGCGGGAGGGGGGAGACCCAGTACTTC. It is translated as CASRNSGRGETQYF.

This clonotype was picked up many times. The J gene is TRBJ2-1, the V gene TRBV5-1; a weak D match, TRBD2 (5 bases). V shed 3 bases and J shed 8 bases, with 21 bases lying between them. Germline assignment: CDR1 SGHRS and CDR2 YFSETQ. This CDR3 contains 16 residues. CDR3 protein: CASSSGLAGPSHEQFF. The CDR3 nucleotides are TGCGCCAGCAGCTCGGGATTGGCGGGCCCGAGCCATGAGCAGTTCTTC.

J is TRBJ2-7 and V is TRBV14, with D unclear. V was pared by 0 bases and J by 2 bases, with 11 bases between. The CDR3 loop spans 15 amino acids. Germline V CDR1 and CDR2: SGHDN, FVKESK. CDR3 DNA sequence: TGTGCCAGCAGCCAAGATTTCGGGCGGACCTACGAGCAGTACTTC. As protein: CASSQDFGRTYEQYF. Full variable domain (missing parts from reference TRBV14 and TRBJ2-7): EAGVTQFPSHSVIEKGQTVTLRCDPISGHDNLYWYRRVMGKEIKFLLHFVKESKQDESGMPNNRFLAERTGGTYSTLKVQPAELEDSGVYFCASSQDFGRTYEQYFGPGTRLTVT.

The V gene is TRBV12-3 or TRBV12-4, the J gene TRBJ1-1; TRBD1 matches at 9 bases. CDR3 length equals 14 residues. V was clipped by 9 bases and J by 3 bases; unmatched bases: 8. The CDR3 region is CASLTGGADTEAFF. The CDR3 DNA reads as TGTGCCAGTCTAACAGGGGGCGCGGACACTGAAGCTTTCTTT.

In this sample, this clonotype turned up a few times. This chain links TRBV20-1 with TRBJ2-7; 10 bases are shared with TRBD2. Germline lookup yields CDR1 DFQATT and CDR2 SNEGSKA (reference sequence). The V and J ends lost 1 base and 0 bases, in that order; junction bases with no gene match: 6. This CDR3 region has 16 residues. CDR3 loop: CSARVAGGPSSYEQYF. For the CDR3, the DNA is TGCAGTGCTAGAGTAGCGGGGGGCCCCAGCTCCTACGAGCAGTACTTC.

This chain joins TRBV29-1 and TRBJ1-2; D unclear. The CDR3 covers 12 residues. In germline, CDR1 is SQVTM, CDR2 ANQGSEA. V was shortened by 4 bases and J by 6 bases, with 12 bases between the two germline ends. CDR3 sequence (DNA): TGCAGCGTTGTAACCGGGTTTAATGGCTACACCTTC. Its protein product is CSVVTGFNGYTF. Using reference TRBV29-1 and TRBJ1-2 for the parts outside the CDR3, the full variable domain is SAVISQKPSRDICQRGTSLTIQCQVDSQVTMMFWYRQQPGQSLTLIATANQGSEATYESGFVIDKFPISRPNLTFSTLTVSNMSPEDSSIYLCSVVTGFNGYTFGSGTRLTVV.

This CDR3 reads CSARALDRDGVEQYF. CDR3 nucleotide sequence: TGCAGTGCTAGAGCCCTCGACAGGGATGGTGTCGAGCAGTACTTC. This sequence joins TRBV20-1 and TRBJ2-7, with 7 bases matching TRBD1. Trimming took 1 base from V and 6 from J; bases not matched to a gene: 12. The CDR3 is made up of 15 amino acids. Germline-derived CDR1 and CDR2 are DFQATT and SNEGSKA (reference sequence).

This clonotype appeared a few times. The chain employs TRBV4-1 and TRBJ1-1, with 9 positions matching TRBD1. Germline CDR1 reads MGHRA; CDR2 reads YSYEKL. The junction had 9 bases not matched to a gene; V was cut back by 4 bases and J by 6 bases. The CDR3 has 15 amino acids. The CDR3 reads CASSRAGTGLPEAFF. CDR3 DNA: TGCGCCAGCAGCCGAGCGGGGACAGGGCTCCCTGAAGCTTTCTTT.

This clonotype was detected only a few times. The chain carries TRBV2 and TRBJ2-7; 8 bases align to TRBD2. Germline CDR1 is SNHLY and CDR2 is FYNNEI. V dropped 0 bases and J dropped 5; count of bases not matched to a gene: 6. The CDR3 covers 15 residues. DNA for the CDR3: TGTGCCAGCAGTGAAGCGGGTAGCGGGGACGACGAGCAGTACTTC. Its protein product is CASSEAGSGDDEQYF.